This is a list of T cell receptor beta chains from one sample in a study of PD-1 blockade in classical Hodgkin lymphoma. Method: immunoSEQ multiplex PCR; TCRdb's copy keeps in-frame clones and lacks some. This sample has some 60,000 clones, with more than 90% found just once. Sequencing was performed on peripheral blood mononuclear cells (PBMCs), taken at baseline. All receptors come from a human donor with classical Hodgkin lymphoma. CDR3s include the opening cysteine and the closing phenylalanine or tryptophan. A D gene is named only where the DNA matches it firmly. The size entry is marked missing in some rows and otherwise reads once, few, many or a size class.

>TRBJ1-6|TRBV6-5|NA|NA
CASSYGLTGGNSPLHF
TGTGCCAGCAGTTACGGTCTGACGGGGGGTAATTCACCCCTCCACTTT
>TRBJ1-3|TRBV5-6|NA|NA
CASNKGNPGNTIYF
TGTGCCAGCAACAAGGGGAACCCTGGAAACACCATATATTTT
>TRBJ1-1|TRBV25-1|NA|NA
CASSEGGALRFF
TGTGCCAGCAGTGAGGGGGGCGCCCTGCGGTTCTTT
>TRBJ2-1|TRBV29-1|NA|NA
CSVSAATYNEQFF
TGCAGCGTCTCGGCAGCGACCTACAATGAGCAGTTCTTC
>TRBJ2-2|TRBV28|TRBD2|NA
CASRQGLAGITGELFF
TGTGCCAGCAGACAAGGACTAGCGGGGATCACCGGGGAGCTGTTTTTT
>TRBJ2-1|TRBV5-1|TRBD1|NA
CASSSGQSSYNEQFF
TGCGCCAGCAGCTCGGGACAGAGCTCCTACAATGAGCAGTTCTTC
>TRBJ2-7|TRBV7-9|TRBD2|NA
CASSADSQLGGEQYF
TGTGCCAGCAGCGCCGACAGCCAACTCGGGGGGGAGCAGTACTTC
>TRBJ2-3|TRBV9|TRBD2|NA
CASSVDGTSGSTDTQYF
TGTGCCAGCAGCGTAGACGGGACTAGCGGAAGCACAGATACGCAGTATTTT
>TRBJ2-7|TRBV10-2|TRBD1|NA
CASSLGTGGREQYF
TGCGCCAGCAGTCTTGGGACAGGGGGACGCGAGCAGTACTTC
>TRBJ2-7|TRBV5-1|NA|NA
CASSLQGTLGSYEQYF
TGCGCCAGCAGTTTACAGGGCACTTTGGGCTCCTACGAGCAGTACTTC
>TRBJ2-2|TRBV29-1|NA|NA
CSVGRVRNTGELFF
TGCAGCGTTGGCAGGGTGCGAAACACCGGGGAGCTGTTTTTT
>TRBJ2-3|TRBV27|NA|NA
CASSFSPVPSTDTQYF
TGTGCCAGCAGTTTCTCCCCGGTTCCTAGCACAGATACGCAGTATTTT
>TRBJ2-1|TRBV6-5|NA|once
CASSYPGTLTQFF
TGTGCCAGCAGTTACCCGGGGACTTTGACCCAGTTCTTC
>TRBJ1-6|TRBV19|NA|NA
CASSTPGSGEGSPLHF
TGTGCCAGTAGTACACCGGGATCCGGGGAGGGTTCACCCCTCCACTTT
>TRBJ2-7|TRBV5-1|NA|NA
CASSLDSPYEQYF
TGCGCCAGCAGCTTGGACAGCCCCTACGAGCAGTACTTC